The rows below give T cell receptor beta chains drawn from one sample of a study of cytomegalovirus exposure and HLA in healthy donors. Clones were sequenced by immunoSEQ multiplex PCR, and TCRdb holds only the in-frame ones, with some missing. The table has 150,000 to 160,000 clones, roughly 90% seen once; the top ten hold about 22%. The sequenced sample consisted of PBMCs. Source of these receptors: a man aged 18 to 35 in good health and CMV-seropositive. The CDR3 runs from the conserved cysteine through the conserved F or W.

CDR3aa: CASRPDSPGQGVNSNQPQHF; j_gene: TRBJ1-5; v_gene: TRBV10-2
CDR3aa: CASSVGTSGRAEQFF; j_gene: TRBJ2-1; v_gene: TRBV6-1
CDR3aa: CASSLDSLTDTQYF; j_gene: TRBJ2-3; v_gene: TRBV19
CDR3aa: CASSLARPGHYGYTF; j_gene: TRBJ1-2; v_gene: TRBV7-9
CDR3aa: CASSWTSGDQETQYF; j_gene: TRBJ2-5; v_gene: TRBV18
CDR3aa: CASSRGPNQPQHF; j_gene: TRBJ1-5; v_gene: TRBV7-3
CDR3aa: CASNLRATGVWTGELFF; j_gene: TRBJ2-2; v_gene: TRBV7-2
CDR3aa: CASSVWGGTEAFF; j_gene: TRBJ1-1; v_gene: TRBV9
CDR3aa: CASSQDRDRGNQPQHF; j_gene: TRBJ1-5; v_gene: TRBV4-2
CDR3aa: CASSLRATYNSPLHF; j_gene: TRBJ1-6; v_gene: TRBV7-6
CDR3aa: CASSQDRLAGTYNEQFF; j_gene: TRBJ2-1; v_gene: TRBV14
CDR3aa: CASSQDEGRAPGF; j_gene: TRBJ1-4; v_gene: TRBV4-2
CDR3aa: CASSFGTVGRDRDAGNTIYF; j_gene: TRBJ1-3; v_gene: TRBV13
CDR3aa: CASSTTAEGGLEQYF; j_gene: TRBJ2-7; v_gene: TRBV19
CDR3aa: CASSPPVGSGTGELFF; j_gene: TRBJ2-2; v_gene: TRBV18
CDR3aa: CASTRGTATNYGYTF; j_gene: TRBJ1-2; v_gene: TRBV2
CDR3aa: CASNPTGVNTEAFF; j_gene: TRBJ1-1; v_gene: TRBV27
CDR3aa: CSARLVETQYF; j_gene: TRBJ2-5; v_gene: TRBV20-1
CDR3aa: CASSRLNEQFF; j_gene: TRBJ2-1; v_gene: TRBV7-2
CDR3aa: CASSFAGVSTEAFF; j_gene: TRBJ1-1; v_gene: TRBV7-8
CDR3aa: CASRGSGVTDTQYF; j_gene: TRBJ2-3; v_gene: TRBV25-1
CDR3aa: CASSDGQGPRTDTQYF; j_gene: TRBJ2-3; v_gene: TRBV9
CDR3aa: CASSPDRFNTEAFF; j_gene: TRBJ1-1; v_gene: TRBV7-8
CDR3aa: CASSRQGIYEQYF; j_gene: TRBJ2-7; v_gene: TRBV2
CDR3aa: CASKASGGLTNEQFF; j_gene: TRBJ2-1; v_gene: TRBV21-1
CDR3aa: CASTPTESYEQYF; j_gene: TRBJ2-7; v_gene: TRBV5-1
CDR3aa: CASSQDTGAGTQYF; j_gene: TRBJ2-5; v_gene: TRBV4-3
CDR3aa: CASTQGPAYGYTF; j_gene: TRBJ1-2; v_gene: TRBV6-5
CDR3aa: CASSPGQVPNQPQHF; j_gene: TRBJ1-5; v_gene: TRBV18
CDR3aa: CAWTNRGRETQYF; j_gene: TRBJ2-5; v_gene: TRBV30
CDR3aa: CASSPPGLAYGYTF; j_gene: TRBJ1-2; v_gene: TRBV18
CDR3aa: CAVWGGAAGNTIYF; j_gene: TRBJ1-3; v_gene: TRBV30
CDR3aa: CASSTTGGKHEQYF; j_gene: TRBJ2-7; v_gene: TRBV9
CDR3aa: CASGSGYYGYTF; j_gene: TRBJ1-2; v_gene: TRBV6-5
CDR3aa: CAWSETGFGAKLFF; j_gene: TRBJ1-4; v_gene: TRBV30